These T cell receptor beta chains were read from a single sample in a study of T cells in Graves' hyperthyroidism and ophthalmopathy. MiXCR, applied by TCRdb to the multiplex PCR reads, yields one record per CDR3 protein. The data show under 650,000 distinct CDR3 sequences, 15% to 20% seen once. Sequencing used blood. The receptors here all came from a woman younger than 45 with Graves' hyperthyroidism. CDR3s include the opening cysteine and the closing phenylalanine or tryptophan. Each record gives: D gene, J gene, clone size, V gene, CDR3 DNA, CDR3 protein. A D gene is named only where the DNA matches it firmly. Size values are once, few and many counts, or a class for expanded clones, and some rows have none.

. | TRBJ2-3 | . | TRBV4-2 | TGTGCCAGCAGCCAGCAGGCAAGCGGGGATACGCAGTATTTT | CASSQQASGDTQYF
. | TRBJ2-7 | few | TRBV3-1 | TGTGCCAGCAGCCAAGATTTGGGGCAGCGCTCCTTTTACGAGCAGTACTTC | CASSQDLGQRSFYEQYF
TRBD1 | TRBJ1-5 | . | TRBV6-1 | TGTGCCAGCAGCCGGACAGGGGGCAAGAATCAGCCCCAGCATTTT | CASSRTGGKNQPQHF
TRBD2 | TRBJ2-3 | . | TRBV10-3 | TGTGCCATCACCGGGACTAGCGGGAGATCTGATACGCAGTATTTT | CAITGTSGRSDTQYF
TRBD2 | TRBJ2-1 | many | TRBV5-1 | TGCGCCAGCAGCTTTGAGAGCGGGGTCTACAATGAGCAGTTCTTC | CASSFESGVYNEQFF
TRBD1 | TRBJ1-2 | . | TRBV7-2 | TGTGCCAGCAGCTTCCGGGACAGGCGGAGCTATGGCTACACCTTC | CASSFRDRRSYGYTF
. | TRBJ2-3 | many | TRBV11-1 | TGTGCCAGCAGCTATAGCGGAGGTGGCACAGATACGCAGTATTTT | CASSYSGGGTDTQYF
. | TRBJ2-7 | many | TRBV28 | TGTGCCAGCAGCGAGGACGAGCAGTACTTC | CASSEDEQYF
TRBD1 | TRBJ1-5 | many | TRBV27 | TGTGCCAGCAGTGCCGGGACAGGGCAATTTCGAATGCAGCCCCAGCATTTT | CASSAGTGQFRMQPQHF
. | TRBJ2-7 | many | TRBV29-1 | TGCAGCGTGAGGGAATTGCCCTACGAGCAGTACTTC | CSVRELPYEQYF
TRBD2 | TRBJ2-3 | . | TRBV4-1 | TGCGCCAGCAGCCAATATCTAGCTAGCGGGAGTCTCGCAGATACGCAGTATTTT | CASSQYLASGSLADTQYF